These 28 T cell receptor beta chains were sequenced from one sample in a study of blood T cell repertoires in COVID-19. Assay used: immunoSEQ multiplex PCR; TCRdb lists only in-frame clones, some missing. The repertoire holds about 310,000 clones, with roughly 87% as singletons. The material sequenced was peripheral blood. The source of these receptors is a man between 18 and 29 years old with active or convalescent COVID-19.

This chain joins TRBV7-8 and TRBJ1-6; no firm D call. Trimming removed 4 bases at V and 3 bases at J, with 7 bases between. In germline, CDR1 is SGHVS, CDR2 FQNEAQ. The CDR3 extends over 14 amino acids. CDR3 nucleotide sequence: TGTGCCAGCAGCTATAGGAGCTATAATTCACCCCTCCACTTT. This codes for CASSYRSYNSPLHF.

This clone was recorded once. The V gene is TRBV5-1, the J gene TRBJ2-1, with D possibly being TRBD2 (5 bases). V lost 0 bases, J lost 7 bases, and 17 bases lay in between. The germline CDR1 and CDR2 sequences are SGHRS and YFSETQ. This CDR3 comprises 16 residues. CDR3 loop: CASSLDDYLSGNEQFF. In DNA, the CDR3 is TGCGCCAGCAGCTTGGACGACTACCTCTCGGGGAATGAGCAGTTCTTC.

The chain couples TRBV5-6 to TRBJ2-7, with TRBD2 as a possible D gene (5 bases). The CDR3 loop spans 15 amino acids. The germline V gene has CDR1 SGHDT and CDR2 YYEEEE. V gave up 0 bases and J gave up 2 bases, with 12 bases separating them. CDR3 sequence (DNA): TGTGCCAGCAGCTTGGTTGTTCGGGGAACCTACGAGCAGTACTTC. Its translation is CASSLVVRGTYEQYF.

This clone was picked up one time. J is TRBJ2-7 and V is TRBV4-3; 7 bases agree with TRBD1. With V trimmed by 0 bases and J by 4 bases, 9 bases remained unmatched. CDR3 length equals 16 residues. Per the germline V gene, CDR1 is LGHNA and CDR2 is YSLEER. The CDR3 nucleotides read TGCGCCAGCAGCCAAGATGGAACAGGGGTTGGGTACGAGCAGTACTTC. It is translated as CASSQDGTGVGYEQYF.

This sequence joins TRBV7-9 and TRBJ2-5; D perhaps matches TRBD1 (5 bases). This CDR3 spans 14 amino acids. Germline loops: CDR1 SEHNR, CDR2 FQNEAQ (reference sequence). The V and J ends lost 0 bases and 3 bases respectively, with 8 bases between them. DNA for the CDR3: TGTGCCAGCAGCTTAGCGGGGCCTAAAGAGACCCAGTACTTC. It codes for CASSLAGPKETQYF.

This clone has a handful of counts. This chain uses TRBV5-6 with TRBJ2-5, with a tentative D call TRBD2 (5 bases). Germline V CDR1 and CDR2: SGHDT, YYEEEE. Trimming took 3 bases from V and 5 from J, leaving 14 bases between them. The CDR3 is 14 residues long. CDR3 loop: CASSSLEVEETQYF. The CDR3 DNA is TGTGCCAGCAGCTCTTTGGAGGTGGAGGAGACCCAGTACTTC.

J is TRBJ2-1 and V is TRBV27; 7 nucleotides agree with TRBD2. V was pared by 7 bases and J by 1 base, with 13 bases of the junction left unmatched. The germline CDR1 and CDR2 sequences are MNHEY and SMNVEV (reference sequence). The CDR3 has 17 amino acids. CDR3 protein: CASTSRLGRASYNEQFF. The CDR3 DNA sequence: TGTGCCAGCACCTCTCGTTTGGGGAGGGCTTCCTACAATGAGCAGTTCTTC.

The CDR3: CASSLVAGLGELFF. The CDR3, as DNA: TGTGCCAGCAGCTTAGTCGCGGGGCTCGGGGAGCTGTTTTTT. The genes are TRBV7-8 and TRBJ2-2; possible D gene TRBD2, 6 bases. Trimming stripped 1 base from V and 7 bases from J, with 10 bases between. The CDR3 has 14 amino acids. Germline V gives CDR1 SGHVS, CDR2 FQNEAQ.

The chain has TRBV5-8 and TRBJ1-2, with 9 bases matching TRBD1. The germline V gene has CDR1 SGHTS and CDR2 YDEGEE. There are 16 residues in the CDR3. The V segment lost 3 bases and the J segment 3 bases; nucleotides outside the gene matches: 9. For the CDR3, the DNA is TGTGCCAGCAGCTGGGGGACAGGGCTAGTTTACTATGGCTACACCTTC. Amino acids: CASSWGTGLVYYGYTF.

This clone was observed once. J is TRBJ1-2 and V is TRBV5-1; TRBD1 matches at 11 bases. CDR3 size: 15 residues. Germline V gives CDR1 SGHRS, CDR2 YFSETQ. J was trimmed by 4 bases and V by 4 bases; bases with no gene match: 6. CDR3 region: CASSTGQGAVYGYTF. The CDR3 DNA sequence: TGCGCCAGCAGCACCGGACAGGGGGCAGTCTATGGCTACACCTTC.

The genes are TRBV27 and TRBJ1-5; 12 nucleotides line up with TRBD1. The CDR3 spans 14 residues. V gave up 5 bases and J gave up 7 bases; unmatched junction bases: 3. CDR1 is MNHEY, CDR2 SMNVEV, per germline (reference sequence). The CDR3 nucleotides read TGTGCCAGCAGTGGGACAGGGGGCGCCCAGCCCCAGCATTTT. It yields the protein CASSGTGGAQPQHF.

V gene TRBV2 combines with J gene TRBJ1-4; TRBD1 matches 7 bases. This CDR3 comprises 18 residues. Germline CDR1 and CDR2: SNHLY and FYNNEI. The V segment lost 7 bases and the J segment 7 bases; nucleotides outside the gene matches: 21. The CDR3 loop reads CASKQDRDFRRRSEKLFF. For the CDR3, the DNA is TGTGCCAGCAAACAAGACAGGGACTTTCGGAGAAGAAGTGAAAAACTGTTTTTT.

CDR3 bases: TGTGCCAGCAGTTTAATCGGCGGGAGGGCCCTCTACGAGCAGTACTTC. Translated: CASSLIGGRALYEQYF. V and J are TRBV27 and TRBJ2-7; 9 positions match TRBD2. The germline V gene encodes CDR1 MNHEY and CDR2 SMNVEV (reference sequence). V lost 2 bases and J lost 3; bases outside the gene matches: 8. The CDR3 extends over 16 amino acids.

The gene calls are TRBV6-1 and TRBJ2-7, with 8 bases that match TRBD2. The CDR3 loop spans 15 amino acids. V shed 1 base and J 3 bases; nucleotides not matched to a gene: 5. Germline V gene sequence: CDR1 MNHNS, CDR2 SASEGT. The CDR3 nucleotides are TGTGCCAGCAGTGAAGGGGTAGCGGGGCTCTACGAGCAGTACTTC. This gives the protein CASSEGVAGLYEQYF.

This chain connects TRBV2 to TRBJ1-5, with D possibly matching TRBD1 (6 bases). This CDR3 is 16 amino acids long. The V gene's germline CDR1 is SNHLY and CDR2 FYNNEI. V lost 7 bases and J lost 0, with 16 bases in between. The CDR3 reads CASTGEAGASNQPQHF. The CDR3 DNA reads as TGTGCCAGCACCGGAGAGGCGGGGGCTAGCAATCAGCCCCAGCATTTT.

Points on this clone: The junction differs from germline at one of its ends, possibly a read error. The chain combines TRBV6-2 or TRBV6-3 with TRBJ2-2; a weak D match, TRBD2 (6 bases). This CDR3 is 11 amino acids long. Germline V lookup: CDR1 MNHEY, CDR2 SVGEGT. The CDR3 region has the DNA TGTGCCAGCAGTTACCCGGGGGTGCTGTTTTTT. Protein: CASSYPGVLFF.

This chain joins TRBV18 and TRBJ2-5; 7 bases fit TRBD1. With V trimmed by 4 bases and J by 3 bases, 11 bases remained unmatched. Germline V lookup: CDR1 KGHSH, CDR2 LQKENI. This CDR3 spans 16 amino acids. The CDR3 DNA reads as TGTGCCAGCTCACGACAGACCGGGACAGCAAAAGAGACCCAGTACTTC. Encoded protein: CASSRQTGTAKETQYF.

The V and J genes are TRBV28 and TRBJ2-1; TRBD2 matches at 11 bases. V trimming: 7 bases; J trimming: 4 bases; junction bases outside the gene matches: 12. The CDR3 is 17 residues long. CDR1 and CDR2 (germline): MDHEN, SYDVKM. DNA for the CDR3: TGTGCCAGCACTTCGCTAGCGGGGGGCGCTGAATACAATGAGCAGTTCTTC. As protein: CASTSLAGGAEYNEQFF. The full variable domain, rest sourced from reference TRBV28 and TRBJ2-1, is DVKVTQSSRYLVKRTGEKVFLECVQDMDHENMFWYRQDPGLGLRLIYFSYDVKMKEKGDIPEGYSVSREKKERFSLILESASTNQTSMYLCASTSLAGGAEYNEQFFGPGTRLTVL.

In its sample, this clone was seen many times. The rearrangement joins TRBV9 to TRBJ2-3; 8 positions agree with TRBD2. Germline CDR1 is SGDLS and CDR2 is YYNGEE. The CDR3 length is 14 residues. The V segment lost 4 bases and the J segment 4 bases; nucleotides outside the gene matches: 5. The CDR3 sequence: CASSPNGGADTQYF. The CDR3 coding sequence is TGTGCCAGCAGCCCGAACGGGGGGGCAGATACGCAGTATTTT.

At least ten counts were recorded for this clone. The rearrangement links TRBV4-3 to TRBJ1-2, with 8 bases matching TRBD1. V trimming: 2 bases; J trimming: 6 bases; junction bases outside the gene matches: 14. Germline lookup yields CDR1 LGHNA and CDR2 YSLEER. This CDR3 comprises 17 residues. The DNA of the CDR3 is TGCGCCAGCAGCCAAAATTGGCAGGGGGCCTTTTTCAATGGCTACACCTTC. This codes for CASSQNWQGAFFNGYTF.

V is TRBV30 and J is TRBJ2-7, with no clear D. The V gene's germline CDR1 is GTSNPN and CDR2 SVGIG (reference sequence). Between the trimmed V and J ends, which lost 2 bases and 2 bases, there was a span of 10 bases. The CDR3 runs 13 residues. The CDR3 nucleotides read TGTGCCTGGAGTATCCCACAGACCTACGAGCAGTACTTC. This encodes CAWSIPQTYEQYF. Full variable domain (rest looked up from reference TRBV30 and TRBJ2-7): SQTIHQWPATLVQPVGSPLSLECTVEGTSNPNLYWYRQAAGRGLQLLFYSVGIGQISSEVPQNLSASRPQDRQFILSSKKLLLSDSGFYLCAWSIPQTYEQYFGPGTRLTVT.

The chain joins TRBV7-9 to TRBJ2-7, with TRBD1 as a possible D gene (6 bases). Germline CDR1 reads SEHNR; CDR2 reads FQNEAQ (reference sequence). Trimming cost V 5 bases and J 6 bases, with 11 bases left between them. The CDR3 has 12 residues. The CDR3 protein is CASSLNRAEQYF. In DNA form, the CDR3 reads TGTGCCAGCAGCCTTAACAGGGCCGAGCAGTACTTC.

The CDR3, as DNA: TGTGCCAGTAGTTACGGACAGATCCCCCACGAGCAGTACTTC. This sequence encodes CASSYGQIPHEQYF. The chain employs TRBV19 and TRBJ2-7, with D tentatively TRBD1 (6 bases). The germline CDR1 and CDR2 sequences are LNHDA and SQIVND (reference sequence). The CDR3 contains 14 residues. V was cut by 5 bases and J by 5 bases, with 16 bases left in between.

The gene calls are TRBV5-1 and TRBJ2-7; D gene ambiguous. The V end lost 7 bases, the J end lost 1 base, and 12 bases lay between the germline ends. The CDR3 has 13 residues. From germline, CDR1 is SGHRS and CDR2 YFSETQ. The CDR3 loop reads CASALTISYEQYF. CDR3 in DNA: TGCGCCAGCGCACTGACAATTTCCTACGAGCAGTACTTC.

This chain links TRBV5-1 with TRBJ1-1; no firm D call. With 3 bases removed from V and 1 base from J, the gap between germline ends came to 13 bases. Germline loops: CDR1 SGHRS, CDR2 YFSETQ. The CDR3 is made up of 15 amino acids. This CDR3 is CASSSLTSGNTEAFF. The CDR3 nucleotides read TGCGCCAGCAGCTCGCTGACAAGCGGGAACACTGAAGCTTTCTTT.

This clone was recorded once. The chain is built from TRBV15 and TRBJ1-5; 8 nucleotides line up with TRBD1. The germline V gene has CDR1 LNHNV and CDR2 YYDKDF (reference sequence). CDR3 length: 14 amino acids. The J segment lost 4 bases and the V segment lost 9 bases, leaving 8 bases of the junction unmatched. The CDR3, as DNA: TGTGCCACAGCAGGGGGCACGGGAAATCAGCCCCAGCATTTT. Its translation is CATAGGTGNQPQHF.

The chain joins TRBV4-1 to TRBJ2-1; 7 bases align to TRBD2. Germline V gene sequence: CDR1 MGHRA, CDR2 YSYEKL. The V and J ends lost 1 base and 9 bases, in that order; junction bases with no gene match: 6. The CDR3 extends over 14 amino acids. The CDR3 is CASSQGREHGEQFF. In DNA, the CDR3 is TGCGCCAGCAGCCAAGGGCGGGAGCACGGTGAGCAGTTCTTC.

The chain uses TRBV5-1 and TRBJ1-3; D gene uncertain. This CDR3 spans 15 amino acids. The V gene lost 0 bases and the J gene lost 0 bases, with 7 bases spanning the gap. The V gene's germline CDR1 is SGHRS and CDR2 YFSETQ. The DNA of the CDR3 is TGCGCCAGCAGCTTGGATGGCAGCTCTGGAAACACCATATATTTT. The encoded protein is CASSLDGSSGNTIYF.